This T cell receptor beta chain was captured in a study of post-analysis software for immune sequencing data. The CDR3 extends over 16 amino acids. Germline lookup yields CDR1 MNHEY and CDR2 SVGAGI. Unmatched junction bases numbered 10, after V lost 6 bases and J lost 7 bases. Unique-molecular-identifier-tagged TCR beta cDNA libraries were used. TCRdb fed the PCR reads into MiXCR, producing one record per CDR3 protein. The table lists about 160,000 distinct CDR3 sequences, under 40% of them singletons. This clonotype has more than one count but fewer than ten. The receptor was isolated from a girl aged 5-17 years with multiple sclerosis. This material consisted of blood, taken after autologous hematopoietic stem cell transplantation. The chain couples TRBV6-5 to TRBJ2-1; the match to TRBD2 covers 12 bases. This CDR3 is CASSLTSGSSWNEQFF. In DNA form, the CDR3 reads TGTGCCAGCAGCCTGACTAGCGGGAGTTCGTGGAATGAGCAGTTCTTC.